This T cell receptor (beta chain) was captured in a study of breast tumors, draining lymph nodes, adjacent tissues. General study findings and limits: Luminal-like breast cancer showed significantly greater tumor-nontumor repertoire similarity than basal-like breast cancer did.

One entry per CDR3 protein results from TCRdb running MiXCR on the multiplex PCR reads. Of more than 200,000 distinct CDR3 sequences in the sample, less than 40% are singletons; the top ten hold roughly 1.5%. Axillary draining lymph nodes of breast cancer patients supplied the node samples. The CDR3 spans 14 residues. The V end lost 4 bases, the J end lost 1 base, and 11 bases lay between the germline ends. Germline V CDR1 and CDR2: MNHEY, SMNVEV (reference sequence). This clonotype has more than one count but fewer than ten. Its antigen is not known. This chain uses TRBV27 with TRBJ2-7, with TRBD2 as a possible D gene (6 bases). What was sequenced was axillary lymph node tissue. This TCR was sampled from a female donor with breast cancer. Some clones in this sample may be carry-over from other donors' samples. The CDR3 DNA is TGTGCCAGCAGTTCGGGCGGGAATTCCTACGAGCAGTACTTC. As protein: CASSSGGNSYEQYF.